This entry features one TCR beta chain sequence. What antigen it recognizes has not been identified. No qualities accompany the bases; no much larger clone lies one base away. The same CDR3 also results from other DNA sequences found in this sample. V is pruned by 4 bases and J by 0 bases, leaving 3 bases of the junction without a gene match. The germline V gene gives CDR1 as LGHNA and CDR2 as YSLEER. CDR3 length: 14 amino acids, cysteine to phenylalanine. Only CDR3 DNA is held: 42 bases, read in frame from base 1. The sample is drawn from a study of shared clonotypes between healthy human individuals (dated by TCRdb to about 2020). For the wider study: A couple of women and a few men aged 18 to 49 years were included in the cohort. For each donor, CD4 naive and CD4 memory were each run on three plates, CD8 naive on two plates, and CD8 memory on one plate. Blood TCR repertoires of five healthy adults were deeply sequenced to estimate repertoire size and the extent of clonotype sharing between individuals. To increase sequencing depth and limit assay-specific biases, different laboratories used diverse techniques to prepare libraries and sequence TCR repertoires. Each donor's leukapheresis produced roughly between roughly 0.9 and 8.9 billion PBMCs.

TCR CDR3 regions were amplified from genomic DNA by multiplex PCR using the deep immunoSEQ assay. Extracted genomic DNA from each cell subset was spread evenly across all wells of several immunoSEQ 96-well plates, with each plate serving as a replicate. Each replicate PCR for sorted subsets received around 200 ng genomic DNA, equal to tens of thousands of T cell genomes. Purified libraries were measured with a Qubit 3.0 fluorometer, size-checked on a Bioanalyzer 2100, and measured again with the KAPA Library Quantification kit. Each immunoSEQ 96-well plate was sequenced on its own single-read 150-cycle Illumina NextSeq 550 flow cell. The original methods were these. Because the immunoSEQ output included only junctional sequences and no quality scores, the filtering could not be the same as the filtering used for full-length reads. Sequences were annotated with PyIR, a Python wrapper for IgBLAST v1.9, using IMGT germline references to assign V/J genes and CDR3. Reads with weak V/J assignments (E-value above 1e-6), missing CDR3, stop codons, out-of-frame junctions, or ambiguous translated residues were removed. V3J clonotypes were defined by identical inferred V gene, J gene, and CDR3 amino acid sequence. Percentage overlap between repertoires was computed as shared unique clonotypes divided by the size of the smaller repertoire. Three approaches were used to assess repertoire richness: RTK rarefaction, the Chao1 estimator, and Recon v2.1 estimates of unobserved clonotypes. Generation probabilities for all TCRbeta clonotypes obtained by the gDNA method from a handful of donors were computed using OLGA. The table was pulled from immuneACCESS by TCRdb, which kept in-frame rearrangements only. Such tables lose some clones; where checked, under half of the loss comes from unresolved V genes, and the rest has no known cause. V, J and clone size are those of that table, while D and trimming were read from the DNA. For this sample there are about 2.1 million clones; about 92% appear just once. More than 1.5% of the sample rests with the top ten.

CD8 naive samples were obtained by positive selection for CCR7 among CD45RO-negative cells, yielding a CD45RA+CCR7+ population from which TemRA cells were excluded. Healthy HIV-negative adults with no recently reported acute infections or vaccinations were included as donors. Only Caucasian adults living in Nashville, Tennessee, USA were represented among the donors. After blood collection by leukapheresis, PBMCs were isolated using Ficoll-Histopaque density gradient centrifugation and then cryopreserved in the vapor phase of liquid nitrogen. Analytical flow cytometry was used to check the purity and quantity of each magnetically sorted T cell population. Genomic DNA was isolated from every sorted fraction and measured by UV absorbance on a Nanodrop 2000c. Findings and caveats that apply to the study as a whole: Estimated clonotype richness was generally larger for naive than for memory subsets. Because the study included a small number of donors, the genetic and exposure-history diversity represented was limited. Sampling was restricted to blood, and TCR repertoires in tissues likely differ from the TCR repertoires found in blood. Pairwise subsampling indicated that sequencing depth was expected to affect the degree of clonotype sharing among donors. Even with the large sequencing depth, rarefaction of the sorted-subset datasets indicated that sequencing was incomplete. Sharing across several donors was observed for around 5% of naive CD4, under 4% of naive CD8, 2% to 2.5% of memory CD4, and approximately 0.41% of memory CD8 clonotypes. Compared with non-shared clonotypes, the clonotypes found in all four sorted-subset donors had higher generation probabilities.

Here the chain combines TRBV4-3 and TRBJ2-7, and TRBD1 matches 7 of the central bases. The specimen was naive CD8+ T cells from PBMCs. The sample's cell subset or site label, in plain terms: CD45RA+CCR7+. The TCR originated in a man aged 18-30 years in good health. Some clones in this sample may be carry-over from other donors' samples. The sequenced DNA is TGCGCCAGCAGCCCCCGACAGGGCTCCTACGAGCAGTACTTC. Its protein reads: CASSPRQGSYEQYF.